This T cell receptor beta chain stems from a study of cytomegalovirus exposure and HLA in healthy donors (TCRdb year 2017). For context, the study as a whole: A later analysis indicated that the 90 to 150 validation repertoires were generated on the platform also employed for the approximately 670 repertoires of the first cohort. The study aimed to test whether signatures of past pathogen exposure could be identified by cataloging public T cell receptors. Besides the first cohort of approximately 710 subjects, a separate validation cohort made up of over a hundred different subjects was used. To predict cytomegalovirus infection status, the study brought together high-throughput TCR immunosequencing, statistical association of individual TCRs with disease status, and machine learning. Broad study findings and their caveats: A few of the identified cytomegalovirus-associated TCR beta chains were confirmed in vitro to be specific for cytomegalovirus antigens. A total of fewer than 200 TCR beta chains were listed by the study as associated with cytomegalovirus. Most TCR sequences were observed very rarely across donors, whereas some public TCRs were present in many individuals. The validation cohort had no HLA typing available for a later analysis, so co-occurrence within that cohort was assessed over all 130 or so repertoires. In a later analysis, TCRs clustered in the first cohort were found to also tend to co-occur in the 130 or so validation repertoires, with about 94% of cluster scores above 0. Cytomegalovirus status was reported to be diagnosed by the classifier with high specificity and sensitivity in both the original and validation cohorts. The authors suggested that the approach could potentially be generalized to other disease states and immunological phenotypes.

Library creation used the immunoSEQ multiplex PCR assay. The authors' analysis ran thus. To diagnose cytomegalovirus status from the catalog of TCR beta chain sequences, a statistical classification framework was built. TCRdb stores this immuneACCESS table with in-frame sequences only. Part of the clones is absent; in the studies checked, under half of the shortfall reflects unresolved V genes, and no reason is known for the rest. That table supplies the V and J calls and clone size; D and trimming were determined from the DNA. Here the sample has over 120,000 clones; approximately 86% occur a single time. Of the sample, roughly 4.8% is held by the ten largest clones. The donors were included in the validation cohort of 120 subjects, a group kept apart from the roughly 670-subject first cohort. Comment on this clone: The target of this receptor is not known. Base quality data are lacking; no much larger clone is found one base away.

V is trimmed back by 6 bases and J by 6 bases, and the junction contains 3 bases that no gene match accounts for. CDR1 and CDR2, looked up from the germline V gene, are SGHTA and FQGNSA. The CDR3, cysteine through phenylalanine, is 13 amino acids long. Only the CDR3 region is kept as DNA, spanning 39 bases read in frame from base 1. Rearrangement joined TRBV7-2 to TRBJ2-2; 8 central bases correspond to TRBD2. The clonotype originates from a man aged 18 to 30 in good health and CMV-seropositive. Sequencing was carried out using PBMCs. The CDR3 region has the sequence CASRRGGSGELFF. The nucleotide sequence reads TGTGCCAGCAGACGCGGGGGGTCCGGGGAGCTGTTTTTT. When the CDR3 is completed using the reference TRBV7-2 and TRBJ2-2 genes on either side, the full variable domain is GAGVSQSPSNKVTEKGKDVELRCDPISGHTALYWYRQSLGQGLEFLIYFQGNSAPDKSGLPSDRFSAERTGGSVSTLTIQRTQQEDSAVYLCASRRGGSGELFFGEGSRLTVL.